One and the same sample provided the 17 T cell receptor beta chains below, sequenced in a study of OX40 agonist ivuxolimab in advanced cancers. The repertoire was sequenced with immunoSEQ multiplex PCR; TCRdb's copy has only in-frame clones and lacks some. Counted here are roughly 71,000 clones, approximately 90% occurring once; the ten biggest clones make up around 0.56%. This specimen was CD4+ or CD8+ T cells sorted from blood, taken in a trial of the OX40 agonist ivuxolimab. The source of these receptors is an adult with an advanced solid tumor such as melanoma, head and neck, liver or kidney cancer.

V and J are TRBV5-5 and TRBJ1-3; D gene unclear. Trimming cost V 0 bases and J 0 bases, with 4 bases left between them. The CDR3 runs to 14 residues. Germline loops: CDR1 SGHKS, CDR2 YYEKEE (reference sequence). The CDR3 protein is CASSLGISGNTIYF. The CDR3 DNA follows: TGTGCCAGCAGCTTGGGGATCTCTGGAAACACCATATATTTT.

The CDR3 region is CASSLDGAQGGNQPQHF. The DNA for the CDR3 is TGTGCCAGCAGCTTGGACGGAGCCCAGGGCGGCAATCAGCCCCAGCATTTT. The rearrangement links TRBV5-8 to TRBJ1-5; a weak D match, TRBD1 (5 bases). The germline CDR1 and CDR2 sequences are SGHTS and YDEGEE. The CDR3 consists of 17 residues. V was cut by 0 bases and J by 2 bases, with 15 bases left in between.

V and J are TRBV10-1 and TRBJ2-5; D perhaps matches TRBD1 (7 bases). The germline V gene encodes CDR1 WNHNN and CDR2 SYGVQD (reference sequence). The germline V and J ends were trimmed by 5 bases and 4 bases, with 14 bases remaining between them. The CDR3 has 14 residues. CDR3 amino acids: CASSTHRGGETQYF. Written as DNA, the CDR3 is TGCGCCAGCAGTACTCACAGGGGAGGAGAGACCCAGTACTTC.

The chain combines TRBV5-1 with TRBJ1-2, with 7 nucleotides matching TRBD1. The V and J ends lost 0 bases and 8 bases, in that order; junction bases with no gene match: 13. Germline values: CDR1 SGHRS, CDR2 YFSETQ. There are 16 residues in the CDR3. The CDR3 DNA is TGCGCCAGCAGCTTGGGGAGTACGACAGGGCCTAAGGGCTACACCTTC. Protein sequence: CASSLGSTTGPKGYTF.

The chain employs TRBV5-1 and TRBJ2-3, with TRBD1 matching over 7 bases. Trimming removed 0 bases from V and 6 bases from J; junction bases left unmatched: 1. The CDR3 extends over 13 amino acids. Germline CDR1 is SGHRS and CDR2 is YFSETQ. The CDR3 bases are TGCGCCAGCAGCTTGGAGGGGGCGGATACGCAGTATTTT. It specifies CASSLEGADTQYF.

This sequence joins TRBV6-1 and TRBJ2-2; D is undetermined. The CDR3 contains 14 residues. Between the trimmed V and J ends, which lost 2 bases and 7 bases, there was a span of 11 bases. Germline-derived CDR1 and CDR2 are MNHNS and SASEGT. The CDR3 nucleotides read TGTGCCAGCAGTGAAATGCCCAGAATCGGGGAGCTGTTTTTT. It encodes CASSEMPRIGELFF.

The chain combines TRBV6-6 with TRBJ1-1; D may be TRBD1 (6 bases). The CDR3 is 13 residues long. The V and J ends lost 5 bases and 8 bases respectively, with 15 bases between them. Germline CDR1 is MNHNY and CDR2 is SVGAGI (reference sequence). The CDR3 spells CASSKKQGTEAFF. CDR3 DNA sequence: TGTGCCAGCAGTAAAAAACAGGGAACCGAAGCTTTCTTT.

The rearrangement links TRBV6-1 to TRBJ1-2; TRBD1 agrees at 11 bases. This CDR3 region has 16 residues. CDR1 is MNHNS and CDR2 is SASEGT in the germline V gene. Trimming at V came to 2 bases and at J to 3 bases, leaving 5 bases not matched to a gene. CDR3 in DNA: TGTGCCAGCAGTGAAAGGACAGGGGGCTTAGACTATGGCTACACCTTC. It yields the protein CASSERTGGLDYGYTF.

The V call is TRBV6-5, the J call TRBJ1-2; a possible D gene is TRBD1 (6 bases). CDR3 length: 15 residues. Germline CDR1 and CDR2: MNHEY and SVGAGI. Trimming left V 4 bases short and J 6 bases short, with 18 bases between. CDR3 bases: TGTGCCAGCAGTTTACAGGGTCAGAACAGGGATGGCTACACCTTC. Its protein is CASSLQGQNRDGYTF.

This sequence joins TRBV2 and TRBJ2-1, with 13 bases aligning to TRBD2. Per germline, CDR1 SNHLY and CDR2 FYNNEI. The CDR3 runs 14 residues. J was trimmed by 6 bases and V by 7 bases; bases with no gene match: 3. CDR3 in DNA: TGTGCCAGCAAGCGGACTAGCGGGGGCAATGAGCAGTTCTTC. Amino acids: CASKRTSGGNEQFF.

Notes on this clone: At one end, the junction sequence differs from germline, possibly due to a read error. The gene calls are TRBV6-1 and TRBJ1-2; a weak D match, TRBD1 (6 bases). In germline, CDR1 is MNHNS, CDR2 SASEGT. This CDR3 comprises 13 residues. The CDR3 sequence is CASRGGANYGYTF. CDR3 bases: TGTGCAAGCAGAGGGGGGGCGAACTATGGCTACACCTTC.

The chain links TRBV9 to TRBJ1-5, with a possible D match to TRBD1 (6 bases). The CDR3 consists of 15 residues. CDR1 is SGDLS and CDR2 is YYNGEE in the germline V gene. Deletions cut 0 bases from V and 5 bases from J, with 12 bases between. As DNA, the CDR3 is TGTGCCAGCAGCGTAGGTGGGGGGCTTTATCAGCCCCAGCATTTT. Its protein is CASSVGGGLYQPQHF.

The chain has TRBV2 and TRBJ1-1; TRBD1 aligns across 7 bases. The germline V gene has CDR1 SNHLY and CDR2 FYNNEI. The CDR3 runs to 13 residues. Germline trimming cut 3 bases from V and 4 bases from J; bases unmatched to any gene: 2. The CDR3, as DNA: TGTGCCAGCAGTGATACAGGGGCCACTGAAGCTTTCTTT. Residues: CASSDTGATEAFF.

This chain joins TRBV9 and TRBJ1-2; D is unclear. Germline V gene data show CDR1 as SGDLS and CDR2 as YYNGEE. CDR3 length equals 15 residues. V was pared by 7 bases and J by 4 bases, with 20 bases between. The CDR3 bases are TGTGCCAGCTCTAAGTGGTCAAGAAAGACCTATGGCTACACCTTC. Its protein product is CASSKWSRKTYGYTF. Drawing the rest from reference TRBV9 and TRBJ1-2, the complete variable domain is DSGVTQTPKHLITATGQRVTLRCSPRSGDLSVYWYQQSLDQGLQFLIQYYNGEERAKGNILERFSAQQFPDLHSELNLSSLELGDSALYFCASSKWSRKTYGYTFGSGTRLTVV.

The chain recombines TRBV5-1 with TRBJ2-3; D not certain. V was shortened by 1 base and J by 0 bases, with 9 bases between the two germline ends. Germline lookup yields CDR1 SGHRS and CDR2 YFSETQ. The CDR3 extends over 15 amino acids. The CDR3 is CASSLNTLSTDTQYF. For the CDR3, the DNA is TGCGCCAGCAGCTTGAACACCCTAAGCACAGATACGCAGTATTTT.

In this sample, this clone turned up a few times. The genes are TRBV19 and TRBJ1-1; TRBD1 might be the D (5 bases). CDR3 length equals 14 residues. Germline-derived CDR1 and CDR2 are LNHDA and SQIVND (reference sequence). With 6 bases removed from V and 3 bases from J, the gap between germline ends came to 14 bases. The CDR3 DNA sequence: TGTGCCAGTAGCCCAGACGTGGGGGACACTGAAGCTTTCTTT. This translates into CASSPDVGDTEAFF.

V and J are TRBV29-1 and TRBJ1-2; D is perhaps TRBD1 (6 bases). This CDR3 has 12 amino acids. The V gene's germline CDR1 is SQVTM and CDR2 ANQGSEA. Trimming shortened V by 4 bases and J by 3 bases, and 9 bases separated the two germline ends. The CDR3 region has the DNA TGCAGCGTTGTAGCAGGGGACTATGGCTACACCTTC. Translation: CSVVAGDYGYTF.